A selection of T cell receptor beta chains follows, all from one sample in a study of Ad26.COV2.S vaccination and SARS-CoV-2 variants. Measured with immunoSEQ multiplex PCR; TCRdb has only the in-frame clones, and not every one. The sample yields 400,000 to 450,000 clones, around 91% seen once. This specimen consisted of peripheral blood, obtained in a trial of Ad26.COV2.S vaccine versus placebo. These receptors were obtained from a person between 18 and 65 years old who received the Ad26.COV2.S COVID-19 vaccine or a placebo. CDR3s include the opening cysteine and the closing phenylalanine or tryptophan. The D gene is left open where the match is weak. Not every row has a clone size; where given, it reads once, few, many or a size class.

V: TRBV9; size: .; J: TRBJ2-3; D: .; CDR3: CASSAHTSTDTQYF; DNA: TGTGCCAGCAGCGCGCACACTAGCACAGATACGCAGTATTTT
V: TRBV3-1/TRBV3-2; size: .; J: TRBJ1-4; D: .; CDR3: CASSQDEKLFF; DNA: TGTGCCAGCAGCCAAGATGAAAAACTGTTTTTT
V: TRBV7-3; size: .; J: TRBJ2-5; D: TRBD2; CDR3: CASSLGGSFRETQYF; DNA: TGTGCCAGCAGCTTAGGCGGGAGCTTTAGGGAGACCCAGTACTTC
V: TRBV5-1; size: .; J: TRBJ2-3; D: TRBD2; CDR3: CASSSLLLSGSRTDTQYF; DNA: TGCGCCAGCAGCTCGCTTCTACTTAGCGGGAGTCGCACAGATACGCAGTATTTT
V: TRBV28; size: .; J: TRBJ1-3; D: .; CDR3: CASRDPTRSGNTIYF; DNA: TGTGCCAGCAGGGATCCGACCCGCTCTGGAAACACCATATATTTT
V: TRBV2; size: .; J: TRBJ2-7; D: TRBD2; CDR3: CASTRAGGPGEQYF; DNA: TGTGCCAGCACCAGAGCGGGAGGGCCAGGCGAGCAGTACTTC
V: TRBV12-5; size: once; J: TRBJ2-7; D: TRBD2; CDR3: CASSPREWGEQYF; DNA: TGTGCTAGCAGTCCGCGGGAGTGGGGCGAGCAGTACTTC
V: TRBV14; size: .; J: TRBJ2-7; D: TRBD1; CDR3: CASSDTHRGTYEQYF; DNA: TGTGCCAGCAGCGACACTCACAGGGGCACCTACGAGCAGTACTTC
V: TRBV6-6; size: .; J: TRBJ1-2; D: TRBD1; CDR3: CASSSSGTANGYTF; DNA: TGTGCCAGCAGTTCCTCCGGGACAGCAAATGGCTACACCTTC
V: TRBV7-3; size: .; J: TRBJ2-7; D: .; CDR3: CASSLTLVDEQYF; DNA: TGTGCCAGCAGCTTAACTCTGGTTGACGAGCAGTACTTC
V: TRBV28; size: .; J: TRBJ1-2; D: .; CDR3: CASSLDLVDGYTF; DNA: TGTGCCAGCAGCCTGGACTTAGTAGATGGCTACACCTTC
V: TRBV18; size: .; J: TRBJ1-1; D: .; CDR3: CASSPGIDAEAFF; DNA: TGTGCCAGCTCACCAGGGATTGACGCTGAAGCTTTCTTT
V: TRBV28; size: few; J: TRBJ2-2; D: .; CDR3: CASSLYTGELFF; DNA: TGTGCCAGCAGTTTATACACCGGGGAGCTGTTTTTT
V: TRBV7-3; size: .; J: TRBJ2-2; D: TRBD1; CDR3: CASSLDRDIGELFF; DNA: TGTGCCAGCAGCTTAGACAGGGATATCGGGGAGCTGTTTTTT
V: TRBV2; size: .; J: TRBJ1-5; D: .; CDR3: CASSEVGGNQPQHF; DNA: TGTGCCAGCAGTGAAGTCGGGGGCAATCAGCCCCAGCATTTT
V: TRBV28; size: .; J: TRBJ2-7; D: .; CDR3: CASSPDSEPTYEQYF; DNA: TGTGCCAGCAGCCCCGACAGCGAACCAACTTACGAGCAGTACTTC
V: TRBV6-5; size: .; J: TRBJ1-5; D: TRBD1; CDR3: CASSSDRGNQPQHF; DNA: TGTGCCAGCAGTTCGGACAGGGGTAATCAGCCCCAGCATTTT